This T cell receptor (beta chain) is from a study of response to subunit inactivated influenza vaccine. TCRdb recomputed calls from the RT-PCR reads with MiXCR, one row per CDR3 protein. The data hold roughly 710,000 distinct CDR3 sequences, with roughly 15% observed a single time. Study-level results: With each seasonal influenza vaccination, the authors suggested, few new T cells are recruited.

The CDR3 length is 15 residues. Trimming removed 3 bases from V and 2 bases from J, with 12 bases in between. Germline V CDR1 and CDR2: MNHNS, SASEGT. For this clonotype: Its antigen is not known.

Specimen: PBMCs from blood, collected 14 days before vaccination. The source of this sequence is a man aged 45-65 years who received an inactivated influenza vaccine. The chain links TRBV6-1 to TRBJ2-3; D is uncertain. CDR3 in DNA: TGTGCCAGCAGTGATATACTGACTCTCACAGATACGCAGTATTTT. Encoded protein: CASSDILTLTDTQYF.